This T cell receptor (beta chain) was captured in a study of blood T cell repertoires in COVID-19. Clones were read by immunoSEQ multiplex PCR, and TCRdb kept only the in-frame ones, dropping some. The sample has approximately 250,000 clones, approximately 80% seen once. The TCR originated in a woman aged 45-60 years with acute or convalescent COVID-19. The sample consisted of peripheral blood.

CDR3 coding DNA: TGTGCCAGCAGCTTGGAGCCAGGGGGGACAGATACGCAGTATTTT. It encodes CASSLEPGGTDTQYF. The chain joins TRBV5-6 to TRBJ2-3; the D gene is possibly TRBD1 (7 bases). The length of the CDR3 is 15 residues. Between the trimmed V and J ends, which lost 0 bases and 3 bases, there was a span of 11 bases. The germline gives CDR1 SGHDT, CDR2 YYEEEE.